This TCR beta chain was profiled in a study of T-cell reconstitution after alpha-beta-depleted transplantation in children. V was shortened by 5 bases and J by 4 bases, with 17 bases between the two germline ends. This CDR3 is 15 amino acids long. The germline CDR1 and CDR2 sequences are SGHVS and FQNEAQ. A TCRbeta library incorporating unique molecular identifiers was prepared. TCRdb analysed the PCR reads with MiXCR anew, one entry per CDR3 protein. In the table there are nearly 400,000 distinct CDR3 sequences, around 20% of which are singletons. The receptor was isolated from a human donor who donated a stem cell graft to a child with acute myeloid leukemia. Sequencing used PBMCs from the stem cell graft donor, obtained from the stem cell graft. This rearrangement joins TRBV7-8 to TRBJ1-2; weak D call: TRBD1 (6 bases). The CDR3 region has the DNA TGTGCCAGCAGCCGAGGGGGGGGATTTTCCTATGGCTACACCTTC. It codes for CASSRGGGFSYGYTF.